One and the same sample provided the 19 T cell receptor beta chains below, sequenced in a study of blood T cells in healthy people across ages. Primed by a sample-barcoded 5' primer and a J-beta primer mix, a second PCR proceeded for about 7 to 11 cycles. In TCRdb, the 5' RACE reads were re-called with MiXCR into one record per CDR3 protein. The data contain about 1.4 million distinct CDR3 sequences, 59% of them singletons. Sequencing used blood. The receptor source for this set is a man younger than 35 in good health.

The chain is built from TRBV4-1 and TRBJ1-1, with 9 bases lining up with TRBD1. CDR1 and CDR2 from the germline V gene are MGHRA and YSYEKL. The CDR3 runs 14 residues. With V trimmed by 4 bases and J by 5 bases, 5 bases remained unmatched. The CDR3 loop reads CASSPHRGRTEAFF. The CDR3 coding sequence is TGCGCCAGCAGCCCGCACAGGGGGCGTACTGAAGCTTTCTTT.

This clonotype was seen only a few times. This chain links TRBV6-6 with TRBJ2-3; D is perhaps TRBD1 (6 bases). Germline assignment: CDR1 MNHNY and CDR2 SVGAGI (reference sequence). This CDR3 is built from 14 residues. Trimming pared 5 bases from V and 0 bases from J, leaving 9 bases between. CDR3 loop: CASSDGQSTDTQYF. The DNA of the CDR3 is TGTGCCAGCAGTGACGGACAGAGCACAGATACGCAGTATTTT.

This clonotype was seen just once. This chain joins TRBV27 and TRBJ1-6; TRBD1 aligns across 9 bases. The CDR3 contains 18 residues. The V gene end was trimmed by 2 bases and the J gene end by 9 bases; junction bases not matched to a gene: 14. The germline gives CDR1 MNHEY, CDR2 SMNVEV (reference sequence). CDR3 sequence: CASSLTSGTGNGLSPLHF. The CDR3 nucleotides are TGTGCCAGCAGTTTAACATCCGGGACAGGGAATGGTCTTTCACCCCTCCACTTT.

This clonotype was seen more than once but under ten times. This sequence joins TRBV20-1 and TRBJ1-2; D unclear. V lost 0 bases and J lost 0, with 14 bases in between. Germline V lookup: CDR1 DFQATT, CDR2 SNEGSKA (reference sequence). This CDR3 is built from 16 residues. CDR3 in amino acids: CSARETAGQANYGYTF. The CDR3 DNA sequence: TGCAGTGCTAGAGAAACCGCCGGCCAGGCTAACTATGGCTACACCTTC.

The rearrangement uses TRBV4-2 and TRBJ2-1, with D possibly being TRBD1 or TRBD2 (6 bases each). The V end was cut by 1 base, the J end by 9 bases, with 16 bases between. CDR1 LGHNA and CDR2 YNFKEQ come from the germline V gene. The CDR3 loop spans 15 amino acids. In nucleotides, the CDR3 is TGTGCCAGCAGCCAAGTAGGGGGGAATGATGGTGAGCAGTTCTTC. Its protein product is CASSQVGGNDGEQFF.

The table lists this clonotype with a count of one. This chain connects TRBV4-1 to TRBJ2-5; D gene unclear. Germline V lookup: CDR1 MGHRA, CDR2 YSYEKL. V shed 1 base and J shed 0 bases, with 6 bases lying between them. This CDR3 has 14 amino acids. CDR3 bases: TGCGCCAGCAGCCAAGTTCTATACCAAGAGACCCAGTACTTC. Protein: CASSQVLYQETQYF.

This chain links TRBV5-1 with TRBJ2-4; 7 bases are a match to TRBD2. TRBJ2-7 explains the end of the DNA better; the J call may be wrong. The germline CDR1 and CDR2 sequences are SGHRS and YFSETQ. The CDR3 loop spans 15 amino acids. CDR3 protein: CASSLGLASTYEQYF. CDR3 DNA: TGCGCCAGCAGCTTGGGACTAGCTTCCACCTACGAGCAGTACTTC.

The J gene is TRBJ2-1, the V gene TRBV29-1; TRBD2 is a possible D gene (6 bases). CDR1 is SQVTM and CDR2 is ANQGSEA in the germline V gene. The CDR3 is made up of 11 amino acids. V was cut by 5 bases and J by 5 bases, with 7 bases left in between. DNA for the CDR3: TGCAGCGTTCGACTAGACAATGAGCAGTTCTTC. Amino acids: CSVRLDNEQFF.

This clonotype was seen only a few times. This sequence joins TRBV7-2 and TRBJ2-4; the D gene is possibly TRBD2 (5 bases). TRBJ2-7 matches the DNA end more closely, so the J call is doubtful. The CDR3 length is 14 residues. Germline V lookup: CDR1 SGHTA, CDR2 FQGNSA. As DNA, the CDR3 is TGTGCCAGCAGCGTATTAGGGCGGGTCTACGAGCAGTACTTC. It translates to CASSVLGRVYEQYF.

The genes are TRBV19 and TRBJ2-5; tentative D call: TRBD1 (6 bases). Germline assignment: CDR1 LNHDA and CDR2 SQIVND (reference sequence). The ends were cut back, 1 base at V and 2 bases at J, with 11 bases in the middle. The length of the CDR3 is 15 residues. CDR3 in DNA: TGTGCCAGTAGTATAGCAGGGGCTGGGCAAGAGACCCAGTACTTC. Its protein product is CASSIAGAGQETQYF. Full variable domain (rest looked up from reference TRBV19 and TRBJ2-5): DGGITQSPKYLFRKEGQNVTLSCEQNLNHDAMYWYRQDPGQGLRLIYYSQIVNDFQKGDIAEGYSVSREKKESFPLTVTSAQKNPTAFYLCASSIAGAGQETQYFGPGTRLLVL.

CDR3 bases: TGTGCCATTAGGACAGGAGGTGGCTACACCTTC. Translated, it gives CAIRTGGGYTF. This rearrangement joins TRBV11-2 to TRBJ1-2; TRBD1 agrees at 7 bases. This CDR3 region has 11 residues. Germline values: CDR1 SGHAT, CDR2 FQNNGV. V gave up 10 bases and J gave up 7 bases; unmatched junction bases: 6.

The gene calls are TRBV29-1 and TRBJ2-1; a possible D gene is TRBD2 (6 bases). CDR1 is SQVTM, CDR2 ANQGSEA, per germline. Trimming cost V 7 bases and J 2 bases, with 12 bases left between them. This CDR3 has 13 amino acids. As DNA, the CDR3 is TGCAGCGGACGGGACTTCACCTACAATGAGCAGTTCTTC. Translating gives CSGRDFTYNEQFF.

This clonotype was counted between two and nine times. The chain employs TRBV20-1 and TRBJ2-2; D is possibly TRBD1 (6 bases). V lost 1 base and J 4 bases, leaving 19 bases between the germline ends. The germline V gene encodes CDR1 DFQATT and CDR2 SNEGSKA (reference sequence). The CDR3 totals 17 residues. CDR3 sequence reads: CSARAPHGGGGTGELFF. In nucleotides, the CDR3 is TGCAGTGCTAGAGCCCCACATGGGGGCGGCGGCACCGGGGAGCTGTTTTTT.

This clonotype was counted a few times. V is TRBV5-1 and J is TRBJ1-2, with 10 bases identical to TRBD1. The V gene end was trimmed by 4 bases and the J gene end by 6 bases; junction bases not matched to a gene: 18. The germline V gene encodes CDR1 SGHRS and CDR2 YFSETQ. The CDR3 covers 18 residues. This CDR3 is CASSLDGTGVIFKNGYTF. DNA for the CDR3: TGCGCCAGCAGCCTGGACGGGACAGGGGTTATCTTCAAGAATGGCTACACCTTC.

V and J are TRBV6-5 and TRBJ2-2; D is possibly TRBD1 (5 bases). The germline CDR1 and CDR2 sequences are MNHEY and SVGAGI. Between the trimmed V and J ends, which lost 9 bases and 2 bases, there was a span of 13 bases. The CDR3 contains 14 residues. CDR3 in DNA: TGTGCCAGTGGCAGGGTTCGTAACACCGGGGAGCTGTTTTTT. It yields the protein CASGRVRNTGELFF.

The DNA for the CDR3 is TGTGCCAGCAGTGGGACTAGGTCACCCCTCCACTTT. Translated, it gives CASSGTRSPLHF. The chain has TRBV6-2 or TRBV6-3 and TRBJ1-6; maybe TRBD1 (5 bases). This CDR3 comprises 12 residues. Germline loops: CDR1 MNHEY, CDR2 SVGEGT. Trimming stripped 5 bases from V and 10 bases from J, with 9 bases between.

The chain employs TRBV9 and TRBJ1-1, with D possibly TRBD1 on 5 matching bases. Germline V CDR1 and CDR2: SGDLS, YYNGEE. This CDR3 is 16 amino acids long. Trimming stripped 1 base from V and 4 bases from J, with 17 bases between. As DNA, the CDR3 is TGTGCCAGCAGCGTAAAAGGGGCTGGGGAGATCACTGAAGCTTTCTTT. Amino acid sequence: CASSVKGAGEITEAFF.

This clonotype was counted once. V and J are TRBV12-5 and TRBJ1-1, with TRBD1 matching over 7 bases. The CDR3 has 19 residues. The V and J ends lost 3 bases and 0 bases, in that order; junction bases with no gene match: 16. Germline V gives CDR1 LGHNT, CDR2 FRNRAP. CDR3 region: CASGFQATGLPEMNTEAFF. The CDR3 bases are TGTGCTAGTGGTTTCCAAGCGACAGGGCTCCCCGAGATGAACACTGAAGCTTTCTTT.

The CDR3 DNA is TGTGCCAGCAGTACCTTCGGTAGCGGGTCCCTCAATGAGCAGTTCTTC. This codes for CASSTFGSGSLNEQFF. The chain carries TRBV2 and TRBJ2-1, with TRBD2 matching 7 bases. CDR3 length equals 16 residues. Germline values: CDR1 SNHLY, CDR2 FYNNEI. V gave up 5 bases and J gave up 6 bases; unmatched junction bases: 13.